This entry lists 32 T cell receptor beta chains sequenced from one sample in a study of T cells in localized non-small cell lung cancer. Some clones are missing from TCRdb's copy, which holds only in-frame ones; the method was immunoSEQ multiplex PCR. Of nearly 2,500 clones detected, 35% to 45% appear once; the ten largest clones hold 3.5% to 5%. The source was lymph node tissue, collected before any cancer treatment. These receptor sequences come from a male donor aged 60 or older with stage II squamous cell lung carcinoma.

This clone occurred a few times. The J gene is TRBJ1-3, the V gene TRBV11-3, with D possibly matching TRBD1 (5 bases). Trimming removed 4 bases at V and 2 bases at J, with 12 bases between. CDR3 size: 15 residues. Per the germline V gene, CDR1 is SGHNT and CDR2 is YENEEA. The CDR3 DNA reads TGTGCCAGCAGCTCACCCCAGGGAGCTGGAAACACCATATATTTT. Encoded protein: CASSSPQGAGNTIYF.

The chain has TRBV29-1 and TRBJ1-1; D might be TRBD1 (5 bases). The germline V gene encodes CDR1 SQVTM and CDR2 ANQGSEA. The CDR3 is 16 residues long. Trimming removed 0 bases from V and 4 bases from J, with 18 bases in between. CDR3 amino acids: CSVEDRLEGLGTEAFF. DNA for the CDR3: TGCAGCGTTGAAGATCGGTTAGAGGGGTTGGGCACTGAAGCTTTCTTT.

This clone was observed a handful of times. The chain recombines TRBV5-1 with TRBJ1-2, with 8 bases fitting TRBD1. Germline assignment: CDR1 SGHRS and CDR2 YFSETQ. CDR3 size: 14 residues. V lost 6 bases and J lost 8; bases outside the gene matches: 12. CDR3 nucleotide sequence: TGCGCCAGCAAGACAGGGGTCTGGGCCTACGGCTACACCTTC. Amino acid sequence: CASKTGVWAYGYTF.

With respect to this clone: The junction departs from germline at one end; a sequencing error may be responsible. This chain joins TRBV2 and TRBJ1-2; the D is unclear. The CDR3 loop spans 12 amino acids. Per germline, CDR1 SNHLY and CDR2 FYNNEI. CDR3 sequence: CASRRGGYDYTF. The CDR3, as DNA: TGTGCCAGCAGACGGGGAGGGTATGACTACACCTTC.

This clone is classed as medium-sized. The CDR3 loop reads CASSLVEGATYEQYF. CDR3 DNA sequence: TGTGCCAGCAGCTTAGTGGAGGGAGCGACCTACGAGCAGTACTTC. The rearrangement uses TRBV11-3 and TRBJ2-7; tentatively, D is TRBD2 (6 bases). CDR3 length: 15 residues. CDR1 is SGHNT and CDR2 is YENEEA in the germline V gene. V shed 1 base and J shed 2 bases, with 12 bases lying between them.

The chain is built from TRBV18 and TRBJ1-2, with D perhaps TRBD1 (6 bases). V was clipped by 2 bases and J by 3 bases, with 10 bases between them. The germline V gene encodes CDR1 KGHSH and CDR2 LQKENI. This CDR3 contains 14 residues. The CDR3 DNA reads as TGTGCCAGCTCACCAACAGGGCAGGACTATGGCTACACCTTC. This codes for CASSPTGQDYGYTF.

This clone is labeled medium-sized. CDR3: CASSVLSWGFTEAFF. As DNA, the CDR3 is TGTGCCAGCAGCGTCTTGAGTTGGGGGTTCACTGAAGCTTTCTTT. V gene TRBV11-3 combines with J gene TRBJ1-1; D may be TRBD1 (5 bases). Trimming left V 5 bases short and J 4 bases short, with 17 bases between. In germline, CDR1 is SGHNT, CDR2 YENEEA. This CDR3 region has 15 residues.

This sequence joins TRBV9 and TRBJ2-1; 8 bases line up with TRBD2. V shed 7 bases and J 8 bases; nucleotides not matched to a gene: 20. The germline CDR1 and CDR2 sequences are SGDLS and YYNGEE. This CDR3 is 17 amino acids long. The CDR3: CASLSVGSGVSWDEQFF. CDR3 in DNA: TGTGCCAGCCTTTCGGTGGGTAGCGGGGTCTCGTGGGATGAGCAGTTCTTC.

This chain uses TRBV19 with TRBJ1-1; D gene unclear. V gave up 7 bases and J gave up 1 base, with 10 bases separating them. The CDR3 totals 13 residues. CDR1 is LNHDA and CDR2 is SQIVND in the germline V gene (reference sequence). For the CDR3, the DNA is TGTGCCAGTACAGTCCGGTCGAACACTGAAGCTTTCTTT. Protein product: CASTVRSNTEAFF.

This clone was counted between two and nine times. This rearrangement joins TRBV11-3 to TRBJ1-1; 7 bases map to TRBD1. V was clipped by 6 bases and J by 10 bases; unmatched bases: 17. The CDR3 sequence is 15 residues long. The V gene's germline CDR1 is SGHNT and CDR2 YENEEA. CDR3 nucleotide sequence: TGTGCCAGCAGTTCCACGGGGAAAAGGGGGCGTGGAGCTTTCTTT. This codes for CASSSTGKRGRGAFF.

A few counts support this clone. This chain uses TRBV9 with TRBJ1-3; no definite D call. Deletions cut 2 bases from V and 1 base from J, with 4 bases between. The germline CDR1 and CDR2 sequences are SGDLS and YYNGEE. The CDR3 has 13 amino acids. The DNA for the CDR3 is TGTGCCAGCAGCGTCGGGTCTGGAAACACCATATATTTT. Translated, it gives CASSVGSGNTIYF.

The chain uses TRBV25-1 and TRBJ1-2; TRBD1 agrees at 10 bases. Germline lookup yields CDR1 MGHDK and CDR2 SYGVNS. Unmatched junction bases numbered 6, after V lost 5 bases and J lost 3 bases. This CDR3 comprises 15 residues. CDR3 nucleotide sequence: TGTGCCAGCAGTACCCCCGGGACAGGGGACTATGGCTACACCTTC. It translates to CASSTPGTGDYGYTF.

The table lists this clone with a few counts. The rearrangement joins TRBV19 to TRBJ2-7; D is undetermined. The V end was cut by 7 bases, the J end by 0 bases, with 10 bases between. The CDR3 runs 13 residues. CDR1 and CDR2 from the germline V gene are LNHDA and SQIVND (reference sequence). The CDR3 region is CASMADNSYEQYF. The CDR3 DNA sequence: TGTGCCAGTATGGCAGATAACTCCTACGAGCAGTACTTC.

The sample holds a few counts of this clone. The DNA of the CDR3 is TGTGCCAGCAGCTTGGCACTCCTGGACATTACTGGCTACACCTTC. Amino acid sequence: CASSLALLDITGYTF. The V gene is TRBV11-3, the J gene TRBJ1-2; the D gene is possibly TRBD1 (5 bases). Trimming pared 3 bases from V and 7 bases from J, leaving 18 bases between. Germline V CDR1 and CDR2: SGHNT, YENEEA. The CDR3 loop spans 15 amino acids.

This chain links TRBV6-8 with TRBJ2-7; the D call may be TRBD1 or TRBD2 (5 bases each). From germline, CDR1 is MNHGY and CDR2 SAAAGT. The CDR3 is 15 amino acids. The V end lost 2 bases, the J end lost 2 bases, and 13 bases lay between the germline ends. As DNA, the CDR3 is TGTGCCAGCAGTTACGGGGCGGGCTATACCTACGAGCAGTACTTC. It encodes CASSYGAGYTYEQYF.

The J gene is TRBJ1-3, the V gene TRBV11-3, with TRBD1 as a possible D gene (5 bases). The CDR3 runs 14 residues. Trimming shortened V by 4 bases and J by 4 bases, and 11 bases separated the two germline ends. Germline V gene sequence: CDR1 SGHNT, CDR2 YENEEA. The CDR3 DNA sequence: TGTGCCAGCAGCTCGAATCGGGACGGAAACACCATATATTTT. Amino acids: CASSSNRDGNTIYF.

V is TRBV18 and J is TRBJ1-5; D remains unclear. Per germline, CDR1 KGHSH and CDR2 LQKENI. Trimming removed 5 bases from V and 1 base from J, with 9 bases in between. This CDR3 is 14 amino acids long. CDR3 protein: CASSSALSNQPQHF. In DNA form, the CDR3 reads TGTGCCAGCTCATCGGCCCTGAGCAATCAGCCCCAGCATTTT.

The chain combines TRBV14 with TRBJ1-1; D remains ambiguous. The CDR3 runs 11 residues. Germline V lookup: CDR1 SGHDN, CDR2 FVKESK. The V end was cut by 3 bases, the J end by 7 bases, with 6 bases between. CDR3 in DNA: TGTGCCAGCAGCCACGCGAGTGAAGCTTTCTTT. Translation gives CASSHASEAFF.

A few counts support this clone. The chain links TRBV30 to TRBJ1-1; 7 nucleotides match TRBD1. The CDR3 spans 14 residues. Germline-derived CDR1 and CDR2 are GTSNPN and SVGIG (reference sequence). Trimming at V came to 3 bases and at J to 3 bases, leaving 7 bases not matched to a gene. CDR3 protein: CAWSLQQGYTEAFF. The CDR3 nucleotides read TGTGCCTGGAGCCTTCAACAGGGGTACACTGAAGCTTTCTTT.

This chain uses TRBV30 with TRBJ1-3, with a tentative D call TRBD1 (5 bases). CDR3 length: 13 amino acids. V dropped 3 bases and J dropped 3 bases, with 9 bases sitting between them. In germline, CDR1 is GTSNPN, CDR2 SVGIG (reference sequence). The CDR3 nucleotides are TGTGCCTGGAGCGCAGGGAGTGGAAACACCATATATTTT. Amino acid sequence: CAWSAGSGNTIYF.

This chain links TRBV30 with TRBJ1-1, with 10 bases matching TRBD1. Germline CDR1 GTSNPN, CDR2 SVGIG (reference sequence). The ends lost 1 base at V and 2 bases at J; junction bases unmatched: 1. CDR3 size: 14 residues. In DNA, the CDR3 is TGTGCCTGGAGTGGGGACAGGGGTAACACTGAAGCTTTCTTT. Translating gives CAWSGDRGNTEAFF.

This clone was recorded a few times. The chain joins TRBV10-3 to TRBJ1-2, with a weak D call TRBD1 (5 bases). Germline-derived CDR1 and CDR2 are ENHRY and SYGVKD. This CDR3 has 17 residues. Trimming took off 0 bases at V and 10 bases at J, with 24 bases between the two ends. The CDR3 sequence is CAISESGATVPFLDYTF. CDR3 sequence (DNA): TGTGCCATCAGTGAGTCAGGGGCGACAGTCCCCTTTTTGGACTACACCTTC.

This clone was seen a few times. This sequence joins TRBV6-8 and TRBJ2-2; D remains unclear. Germline V lookup: CDR1 MNHGY, CDR2 SAAAGT. V was clipped by 8 bases and J by 4 bases, with 8 bases between them. The CDR3 spans 12 residues. CDR3 bases: TGTGCCAGCCTCACAACCACCGGGGAGCTGTTTTTT. Translating it yields CASLTTTGELFF.

V usage is TRBV29-1 and J usage is TRBJ2-1; 11 bases match TRBD2. With V trimmed by 5 bases and J by 8 bases, 8 bases remained unmatched. From germline, CDR1 is SQVTM and CDR2 ANQGSEA. The CDR3 has 14 amino acids. As DNA, the CDR3 is TGCAGCGTTCCTCTAGCGGGAGGTGGGGATGAGCAGTTCTTC. Translation: CSVPLAGGGDEQFF.

The rearrangement links TRBV6-8 to TRBJ2-1; 10 bases are shared with TRBD2. The CDR3 extends over 15 amino acids. CDR1 is MNHGY, CDR2 SAAAGT, per germline. V dropped 8 bases and J dropped 4; count of bases not matched to a gene: 8. The CDR3 DNA sequence: TGTGCCAGCGGACAACTAGCGGGGATGTACAATGAGCAGTTCTTC. Amino acids: CASGQLAGMYNEQFF.

The genes are TRBV14 and TRBJ1-2; TRBD1 agrees at 9 bases. CDR1 SGHDN and CDR2 FVKESK come from the germline V gene. This CDR3 has 16 residues. V lost 1 base to trimming and J lost 8 bases; unmatched junction nucleotides: 11. This CDR3 is CASSQVAPTGGGGYTF. The CDR3 DNA sequence: TGTGCCAGCAGCCAAGTAGCCCCCACAGGGGGCGGAGGCTACACCTTC.

The chain couples TRBV6-8 to TRBJ1-1; 7 bases map to TRBD1. The CDR3 extends over 15 amino acids. V gave up 6 bases and J gave up 2 bases; unmatched junction bases: 9. Per germline, CDR1 MNHGY and CDR2 SAAAGT. The CDR3 protein is CASRDRVAGNTEAFF. CDR3 DNA: TGTGCCAGCAGAGACAGGGTAGCGGGTAACACTGAAGCTTTCTTT.

The chain links TRBV25-1 to TRBJ2-3; D unclear. From germline, CDR1 is MGHDK and CDR2 SYGVNS. The CDR3 loop spans 12 amino acids. Trimming left V 1 base short and J 7 bases short, with 6 bases between. This CDR3 reads CASSESRNTQYF. The CDR3 region has the DNA TGTGCCAGCAGTGAATCAAGGAATACGCAGTATTTT.

J is TRBJ1-3 and V is TRBV19; perhaps TRBD1 as D (6 bases). CDR3 size: 15 residues. The V end was cut by 7 bases, the J end by 2 bases, with 15 bases between. Germline V CDR1 and CDR2: LNHDA, SQIVND (reference sequence). CDR3 sequence: CASTIGGDAGNTIYF. The DNA of the CDR3 is TGTGCCAGTACCATAGGGGGGGATGCTGGAAACACCATATATTTT.

This clone was counted a few times. This sequence joins TRBV9 and TRBJ2-1; D not certain. Germline CDR1 SGDLS, CDR2 YYNGEE. The V gene lost 3 bases and the J gene lost 2 bases, with 15 bases spanning the gap. This CDR3 is 16 amino acids long. CDR3 sequence (DNA): TGTGCCAGCAGCGACAAGGGCCCTTCTCCCTACAATGAGCAGTTCTTC. This codes for CASSDKGPSPYNEQFF.

This clone showed up just a few times. The chain has TRBV11-1 and TRBJ1-5; no definite D call. The CDR3 covers 17 residues. V lost 6 bases to trimming and J lost 4 bases, with 22 bases between them. CDR1 and CDR2 from the germline V gene are SGHAT and FQDESV (reference sequence). The CDR3: CASRKDGGNFRNQPQHF. The CDR3 DNA follows: TGTGCCAGCAGGAAGGACGGAGGGAACTTCAGGAATCAGCCCCAGCATTTT.

V is TRBV18 and J is TRBJ1-2; no clear D. V lost 3 bases, J lost 8 bases, and 19 bases lay in between. This CDR3 spans 15 amino acids. Germline V gene lookup returns CDR1 KGHSH and CDR2 LQKENI. CDR3 coding DNA: TGTGCCAGCTCACCCGACCTTAACAAAAACCAGGGCTACACCTTC. Translated, it gives CASSPDLNKNQGYTF.